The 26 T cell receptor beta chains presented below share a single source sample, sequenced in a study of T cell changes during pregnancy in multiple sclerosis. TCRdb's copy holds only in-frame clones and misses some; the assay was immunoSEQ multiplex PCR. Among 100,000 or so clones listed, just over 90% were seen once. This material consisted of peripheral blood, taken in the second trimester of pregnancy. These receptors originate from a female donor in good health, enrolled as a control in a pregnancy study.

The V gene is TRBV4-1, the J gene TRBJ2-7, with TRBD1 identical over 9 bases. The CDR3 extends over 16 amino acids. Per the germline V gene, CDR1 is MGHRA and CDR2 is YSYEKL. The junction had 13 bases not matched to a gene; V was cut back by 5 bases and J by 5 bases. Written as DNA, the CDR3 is TGCGCCAGCAGCTCAAGACAGATCGGGACAGGGAACGAGCAGTACTTC. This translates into CASSSRQIGTGNEQYF.

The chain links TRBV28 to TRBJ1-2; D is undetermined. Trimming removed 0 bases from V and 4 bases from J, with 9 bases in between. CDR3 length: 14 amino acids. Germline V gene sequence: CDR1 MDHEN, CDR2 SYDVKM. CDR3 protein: CASSLWSLSYGYTF. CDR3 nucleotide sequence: TGTGCCAGCAGTTTATGGTCCCTTAGCTATGGCTACACCTTC.

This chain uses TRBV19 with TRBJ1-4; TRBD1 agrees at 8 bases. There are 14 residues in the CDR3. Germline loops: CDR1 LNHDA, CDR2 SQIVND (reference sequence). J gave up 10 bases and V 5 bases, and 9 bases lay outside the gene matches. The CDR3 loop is CASSSDRESGKLFF. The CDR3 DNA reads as TGTGCCAGTAGTTCGGACAGGGAGAGTGGAAAACTGTTTTTT.

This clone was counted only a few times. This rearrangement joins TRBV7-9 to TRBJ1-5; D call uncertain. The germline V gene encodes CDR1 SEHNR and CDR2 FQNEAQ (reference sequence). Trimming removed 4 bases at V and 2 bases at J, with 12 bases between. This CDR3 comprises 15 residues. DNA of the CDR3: TGTGCCAGCAGCTACGGGGATGGCGGCAATCAGCCCCAGCATTTT. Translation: CASSYGDGGNQPQHF. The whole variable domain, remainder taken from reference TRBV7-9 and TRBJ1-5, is DTGVSQNPRHKITKRGQNVTFRCDPISEHNRLYWYRQTLGQGPEFLTYFQNEAQLEKSRLLSDRFSAERPKGSFSTLEIQRTEQGDSAMYLCASSYGDGGNQPQHFGDGTRLSIL.

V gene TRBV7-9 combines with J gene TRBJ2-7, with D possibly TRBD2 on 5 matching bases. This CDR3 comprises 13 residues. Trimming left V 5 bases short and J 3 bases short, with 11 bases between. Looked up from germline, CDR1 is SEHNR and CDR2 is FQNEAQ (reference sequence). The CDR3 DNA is TGTGCCAGCAGCGCACCGGGAATCTACGAGCAGTACTTC. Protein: CASSAPGIYEQYF.

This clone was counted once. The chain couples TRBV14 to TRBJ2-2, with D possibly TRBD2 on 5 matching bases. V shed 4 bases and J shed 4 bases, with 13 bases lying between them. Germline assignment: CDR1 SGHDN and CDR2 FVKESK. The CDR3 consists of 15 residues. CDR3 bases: TGTGCCAGCAGCCTGCGGGCAGTAGGCACCGGGGAGCTGTTTTTT. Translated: CASSLRAVGTGELFF.

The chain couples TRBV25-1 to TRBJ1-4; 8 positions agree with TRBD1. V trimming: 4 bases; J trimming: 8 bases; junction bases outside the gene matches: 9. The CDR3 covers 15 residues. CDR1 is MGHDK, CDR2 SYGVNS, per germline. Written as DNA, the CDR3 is TGTGCCAGCAGTGGGCGGGACAGGTTGACGGAAAAACTGTTTTTT. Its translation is CASSGRDRLTEKLFF. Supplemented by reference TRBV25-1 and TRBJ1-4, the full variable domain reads EADIYQTPRYLVIGTGKKITLECSQTMGHDKMYWYQQDPGMELHLIHYSYGVNSTEKGDLSSESTVSRIRTEHFPLTLESARPSHTSQYLCASSGRDRLTEKLFFGSGTQLSVL.

CDR3 region: CASSISPTYEQYF. The CDR3 DNA sequence: TGTGCCAGTAGTATTAGTCCGACCTACGAGCAGTACTTC. The chain couples TRBV19 to TRBJ2-7; no firm D call. Germline assignment: CDR1 LNHDA and CDR2 SQIVND (reference sequence). There are 13 residues in the CDR3. V gave up 3 bases and J gave up 2 bases, with 8 bases separating them.

CDR3 DNA sequence: TGTGCCTGGAGTGGGGGACAAATCTACGAGCAGTACTTC. It yields the protein CAWSGGQIYEQYF. V is TRBV30 and J is TRBJ2-7; D may be TRBD1 (6 bases). The germline V and J ends were trimmed by 1 base and 3 bases, with 10 bases remaining between them. CDR1 is GTSNPN, CDR2 SVGIG, per germline (reference sequence). This CDR3 comprises 13 residues.

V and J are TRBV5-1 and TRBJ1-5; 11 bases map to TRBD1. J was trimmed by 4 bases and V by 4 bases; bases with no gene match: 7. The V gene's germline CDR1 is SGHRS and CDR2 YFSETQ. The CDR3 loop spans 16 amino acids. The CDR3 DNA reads TGCGCCAGCAGCATAAGGACAGGGGGCGCGAATCAGCCCCAGCATTTT. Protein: CASSIRTGGANQPQHF.

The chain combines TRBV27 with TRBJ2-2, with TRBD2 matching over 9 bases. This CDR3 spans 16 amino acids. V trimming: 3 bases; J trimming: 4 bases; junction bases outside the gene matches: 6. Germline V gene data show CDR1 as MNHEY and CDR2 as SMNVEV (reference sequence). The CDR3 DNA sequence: TGTGCCAGCAGTTTTGGCGGGGGGGCCCTCACCGGGGAGCTGTTTTTT. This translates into CASSFGGGALTGELFF.

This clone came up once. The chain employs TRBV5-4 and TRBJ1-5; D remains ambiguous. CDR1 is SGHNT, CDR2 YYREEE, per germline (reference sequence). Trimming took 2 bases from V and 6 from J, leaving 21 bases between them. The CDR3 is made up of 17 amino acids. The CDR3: CASSFGGPAMGSQPQHF. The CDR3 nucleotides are TGTGCCAGCAGCTTTGGAGGGCCGGCCATGGGGAGTCAGCCCCAGCATTTT. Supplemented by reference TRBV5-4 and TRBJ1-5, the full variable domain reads ETGVTQSPTHLIKTRGQQVTLRCSSQSGHNTVSWYQQALGQGPQFIFQYYREEENGRGNFPPRFSGLQFPNYSSELNVNALELDDSALYLCASSFGGPAMGSQPQHFGDGTRLSIL.

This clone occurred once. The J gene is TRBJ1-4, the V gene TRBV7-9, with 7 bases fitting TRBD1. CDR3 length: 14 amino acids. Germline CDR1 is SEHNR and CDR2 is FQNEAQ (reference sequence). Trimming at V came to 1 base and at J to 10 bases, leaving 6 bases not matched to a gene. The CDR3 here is CASSLDGYRGKLFF. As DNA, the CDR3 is TGTGCCAGCAGCTTAGATGGGTACAGGGGAAAACTGTTTTTT.

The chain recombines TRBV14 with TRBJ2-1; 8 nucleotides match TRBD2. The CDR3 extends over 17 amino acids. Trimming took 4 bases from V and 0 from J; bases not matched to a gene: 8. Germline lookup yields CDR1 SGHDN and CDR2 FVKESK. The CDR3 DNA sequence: TGTGCCAGCAGCCCAGGTTCGAGCGGGAGCTCCTACAATGAGCAGTTCTTC. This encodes CASSPGSSGSSYNEQFF.

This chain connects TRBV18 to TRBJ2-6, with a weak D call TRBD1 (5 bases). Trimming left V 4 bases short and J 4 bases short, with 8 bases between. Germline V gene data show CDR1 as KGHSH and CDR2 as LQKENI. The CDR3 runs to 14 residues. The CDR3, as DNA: TGTGCCAGCTCACAGGGGCTGGGGGCCAACGTCCTGACTTTC. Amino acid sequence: CASSQGLGANVLTF.

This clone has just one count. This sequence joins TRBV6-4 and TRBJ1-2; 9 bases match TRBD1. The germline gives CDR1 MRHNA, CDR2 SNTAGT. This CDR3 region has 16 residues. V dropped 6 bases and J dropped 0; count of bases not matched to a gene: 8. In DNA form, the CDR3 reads TGTGCCAGCAGCCGACAGGGGGAGGGAGCTAACTATGGCTACACCTTC. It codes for CASSRQGEGANYGYTF.

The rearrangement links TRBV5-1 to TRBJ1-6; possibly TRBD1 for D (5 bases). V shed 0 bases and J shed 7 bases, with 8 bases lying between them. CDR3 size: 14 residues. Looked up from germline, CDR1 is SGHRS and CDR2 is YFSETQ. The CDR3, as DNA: TGCGCCAGCAGCTTGGGGGGCGGAAATTCACCCCTCCACTTT. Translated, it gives CASSLGGGNSPLHF. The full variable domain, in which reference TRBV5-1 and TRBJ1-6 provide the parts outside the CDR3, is KAGVTQTPRYLIKTRGQQVTLSCSPISGHRSVSWYQQTPGQGLQFLFEYFSETQRNKGNFPGRFSGRQFSNSRSEMNVSTLELGDSALYLCASSLGGGNSPLHFGNGTRLTVT.

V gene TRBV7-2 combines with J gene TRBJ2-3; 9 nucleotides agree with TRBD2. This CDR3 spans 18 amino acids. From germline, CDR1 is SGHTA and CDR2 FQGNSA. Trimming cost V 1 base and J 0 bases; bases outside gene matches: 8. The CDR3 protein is CASSLGGLAAPSTDTQYF. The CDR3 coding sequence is TGTGCCAGCAGCTTAGGGGGACTAGCAGCCCCTAGCACAGATACGCAGTATTTT.

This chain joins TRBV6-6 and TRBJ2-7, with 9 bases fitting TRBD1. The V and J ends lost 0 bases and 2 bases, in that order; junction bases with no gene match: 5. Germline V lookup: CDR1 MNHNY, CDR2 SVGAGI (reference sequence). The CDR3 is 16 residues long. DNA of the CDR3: TGTGCCAGCAGTTACTCAACCGGGACAGGGCCCTACGAGCAGTACTTC. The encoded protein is CASSYSTGTGPYEQYF.

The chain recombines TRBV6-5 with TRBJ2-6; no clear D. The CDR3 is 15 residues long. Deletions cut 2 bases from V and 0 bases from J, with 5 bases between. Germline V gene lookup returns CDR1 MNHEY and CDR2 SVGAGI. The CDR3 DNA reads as TGTGCCAGCAGTTACATCAGCTCTGGGGCCAACGTCCTGACTTTC. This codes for CASSYISSGANVLTF.

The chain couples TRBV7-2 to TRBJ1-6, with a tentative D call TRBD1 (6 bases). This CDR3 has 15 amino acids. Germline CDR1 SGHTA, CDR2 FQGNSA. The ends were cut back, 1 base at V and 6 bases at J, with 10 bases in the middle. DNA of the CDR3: TGTGCCAGCAGCTTAGGAGGACAGACTAATTCACCCCTCCACTTT. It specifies CASSLGGQTNSPLHF.

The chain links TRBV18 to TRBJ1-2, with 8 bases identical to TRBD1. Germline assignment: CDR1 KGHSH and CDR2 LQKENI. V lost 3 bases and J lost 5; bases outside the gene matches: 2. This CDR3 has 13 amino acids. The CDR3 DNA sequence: TGTGCCAGCTCACCGACAGGGGATTATGGCTACACCTTC. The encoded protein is CASSPTGDYGYTF.

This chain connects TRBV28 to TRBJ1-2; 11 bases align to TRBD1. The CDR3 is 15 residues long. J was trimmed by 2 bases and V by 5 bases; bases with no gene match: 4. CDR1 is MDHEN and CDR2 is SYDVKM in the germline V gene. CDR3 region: CASSPGDRGNYGYTF. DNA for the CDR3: TGTGCCAGCAGTCCAGGGGACAGGGGGAACTATGGCTACACCTTC.

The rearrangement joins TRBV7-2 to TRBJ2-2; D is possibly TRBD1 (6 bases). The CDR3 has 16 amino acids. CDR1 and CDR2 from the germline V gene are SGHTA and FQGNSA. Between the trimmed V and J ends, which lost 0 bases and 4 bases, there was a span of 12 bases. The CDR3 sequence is CASSLAHIGGTGELFF. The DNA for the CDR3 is TGTGCCAGCAGCTTAGCCCATATAGGGGGCACCGGGGAGCTGTTTTTT.

This chain's CDR3 is CASSHDRGPNQPQHF. DNA for the CDR3: TGTGCCAGTAGTCATGATCGGGGTCCTAATCAGCCCCAGCATTTT. The chain combines TRBV19 with TRBJ1-5; D gene uncertain. CDR1 and CDR2 (germline): LNHDA, SQIVND (reference sequence). Trimming cost V 5 bases and J 4 bases, with 15 bases left between them. The CDR3 extends over 15 amino acids.

The CDR3 sequence is CASSLGVGTGQPQHF. CDR3 sequence (DNA): TGTGCCAGCAGCTTGGGAGTTGGGACAGGGCAGCCCCAGCATTTT. This rearrangement joins TRBV5-4 to TRBJ1-5; the match to TRBD1 covers 9 bases. The CDR3 is made up of 15 amino acids. With 0 bases clipped from V and 7 bases from J, the junction kept 5 bases outside the gene matches. The germline CDR1 and CDR2 sequences are SGHNT and YYREEE (reference sequence).